The 18 T cell receptor beta chains given below trace back to one sample, sequenced in a study of monozygotic twins with cystic fibrosis. The protocol was immunoSEQ multiplex PCR, while the TCRdb copy is restricted to in-frame clones and leaves out a portion. Among around 33,000 clones listed, about 80% were seen once. Input material: blood. The receptors stem from a girl aged 2 to 10 with cystic fibrosis.

The chain has TRBV18 and TRBJ2-7, with D perhaps assigned TRBD1 or TRBD2 (5 bases each). The CDR3 covers 14 residues. V lost 0 bases, J lost 7 bases, and 13 bases lay in between. CDR1 and CDR2 (germline): KGHSH, LQKENI. CDR3 DNA: TGTGCCAGCTCACCACCGGGGACCTCTAGGGAGCAGTACTTC. It codes for CASSPPGTSREQYF.

The rearrangement links TRBV4-2 to TRBJ1-5, with a possible D match to TRBD1 (5 bases). CDR3 length: 15 residues. V was cut by 0 bases and J by 7 bases, with 13 bases left in between. Germline loops: CDR1 LGHNA, CDR2 YNFKEQ. The CDR3 spells CASSQDGTFAQPQHF. As DNA, the CDR3 is TGTGCCAGCAGCCAAGATGGGACCTTCGCCCAGCCCCAGCATTTT.

The chain has TRBV6-1 and TRBJ1-4; 10 positions match TRBD1. Germline V gives CDR1 MNHNS, CDR2 SASEGT. CDR3 size: 14 residues. V gave up 4 bases and J gave up 8 bases; unmatched junction bases: 4. In nucleotides, the CDR3 is TGTGCCAGCAGTGGGACAGGGGGAGAGGAAAAACTGTTTTTT. Amino acid sequence: CASSGTGGEEKLFF.

CDR3 loop: CASSPLPSGGASSYNEQFF. The CDR3 nucleotides are TGTGCCAGCTCACCGTTGCCTAGCGGGGGGGCGAGCTCCTACAATGAGCAGTTCTTC. The chain links TRBV18 to TRBJ2-1, with 12 bases identical to TRBD2. The germline V gene encodes CDR1 KGHSH and CDR2 LQKENI. J was trimmed by 0 bases and V by 3 bases; bases with no gene match: 9. This CDR3 contains 19 residues. Using reference TRBV18 and TRBJ2-1 for the parts outside the CDR3, the full variable domain is NAGVMQNPRHLVRRRGQEARLRCSPMKGHSHVYWYRQLPEEGLKFMVYLQKENIIDESGMPKERFSAEFPKEGPSILRIQQVVRGDSAAYFCASSPLPSGGASSYNEQFFGPGTRLTVL.

The rearrangement links TRBV7-6 to TRBJ2-2; 10 bases align to TRBD2. CDR1 and CDR2 from the germline V gene are SGHVS and FNYEAQ. V dropped 4 bases and J dropped 8; count of bases not matched to a gene: 10. CDR3 length: 16 amino acids. The CDR3, as DNA: TGTGCCAGCAGCTCCTCTATAGCGGGGGGTTCTGGGGAGCTGTTTTTT. It is translated as CASSSSIAGGSGELFF.

The V and J genes are TRBV6-1 and TRBJ2-5; D is possibly TRBD2 (7 bases). CDR1 and CDR2 from the germline V gene are MNHNS and SASEGT. This CDR3 is built from 16 residues. Trimming stripped 2 bases from V and 1 base from J, with 14 bases between. In DNA, the CDR3 is TGTGCCAGCAGTGAAAAGGGAGGGGGTTTCCAAGAGACCCAGTACTTC. Translating gives CASSEKGGGFQETQYF.

The CDR3 here is CASSYFRENLYGYTF. Written as DNA, the CDR3 is TGTGCCAGCAGTTACTTTCGGGAGAACCTCTATGGCTACACCTTC. The chain combines TRBV6-5 with TRBJ1-2; D is undetermined. The length of the CDR3 is 15 residues. The ends were cut back, 1 base at V and 4 bases at J, with 13 bases in the middle. Germline values: CDR1 MNHEY, CDR2 SVGAGI.

In its sample, this clone was seen once. The chain is built from TRBV9 and TRBJ2-1, with D unresolved. The V gene's germline CDR1 is SGDLS and CDR2 YYNGEE. The CDR3 is 12 residues long. V was pared by 0 bases and J by 4 bases, with 2 bases between. CDR3 coding DNA: TGTGCCAGCAGCGTAGGGTACAATGAGCAGTTCTTC. Translated: CASSVGYNEQFF.

This chain links TRBV4-1 with TRBJ2-1; 7 bases match TRBD1. This CDR3 comprises 17 residues. V shed 0 bases, J shed 8 bases, and the junction held 13 bases outside the gene matches. Germline loops: CDR1 MGHRA, CDR2 YSYEKL. The CDR3 sequence: CASSQDRLGRGTYEQFF. The CDR3 DNA reads as TGCGCCAGCAGCCAAGATCGCTTAGGCAGGGGGACGTATGAGCAGTTCTTC.

This chain uses TRBV7-2 with TRBJ1-1, with TRBD1 as a possible D gene (6 bases). Germline CDR1 is SGHTA and CDR2 is FQGNSA. The CDR3 spans 14 residues. V was pared by 1 base and J by 3 bases, with 9 bases between. The CDR3 bases are TGTGCCAGCAGCTTAGAGGGGGGATACACTGAAGCTTTCTTT. It yields the protein CASSLEGGYTEAFF.

The chain employs TRBV12-2 and TRBJ2-7. TRBV12-2 is a recognized pseudogene. This CDR3 comprises 15 residues. The CDR3: CASRIWVGPLYEQYF. As DNA, the CDR3 is TGTGCAAGTCGCATCTGGGTGGGACCACTCTACGAGCAGTACTTC.

The chain employs TRBV4-1 and TRBJ2-7; 7 bases map to TRBD1. Trimming removed 0 bases from V and 3 bases from J; junction bases left unmatched: 17. Looked up from germline, CDR1 is MGHRA and CDR2 is YSYEKL. CDR3 length: 19 amino acids. CDR3 DNA: TGCGCCAGCAGCCAAGAGGCCCTTGGCAGAACCAGGGGGATCTACGAGCAGTACTTC. Protein: CASSQEALGRTRGIYEQYF.

The chain joins TRBV7-9 to TRBJ1-2, with D perhaps TRBD1 (5 bases). There are 15 residues in the CDR3. With 1 base removed from V and 0 bases from J, the gap between germline ends came to 9 bases. Per the germline V gene, CDR1 is SEHNR and CDR2 is FQNEAQ (reference sequence). Written as DNA, the CDR3 is TGTGCCAGCAGCTTAGGTCAGGGAGCTAACTATGGCTACACCTTC. Translating gives CASSLGQGANYGYTF.

The rearrangement uses TRBV4-1 and TRBJ1-5, with D unclear. V lost 0 bases to trimming and J lost 4 bases, with 10 bases between them. The length of the CDR3 is 15 residues. Germline V gene data show CDR1 as MGHRA and CDR2 as YSYEKL. The CDR3 nucleotides are TGCGCCAGCAGCCAAGAAGGGTGGGGAAATCAGCCCCAGCATTTT. It codes for CASSQEGWGNQPQHF.

The chain has TRBV7-9 and TRBJ1-6, with D perhaps TRBD1 (5 bases). V was shortened by 0 bases and J by 7 bases, with 10 bases between the two germline ends. This CDR3 spans 15 amino acids. CDR1 is SEHNR and CDR2 is FQNEAQ in the germline V gene (reference sequence). The DNA of the CDR3 is TGTGCCAGCAGCTTAGCGTGGGGCAAGAATTCACCCCTCCACTTT. Translating gives CASSLAWGKNSPLHF.

The chain recombines TRBV7-2 with TRBJ1-6; D unresolved. CDR1 SGHTA and CDR2 FQGNSA come from the germline V gene. The ends were cut back, 2 bases at V and 9 bases at J, with 14 bases in the middle. The length of the CDR3 is 15 residues. CDR3 bases: TGTGCCAGCAGCTTATTGGCCCTTAATCTTTCACCCCTCCACTTT. It translates to CASSLLALNLSPLHF.

The table lists this clone with a few counts. The chain couples TRBV4-1 to TRBJ1-4; TRBD1 aligns across 11 bases. This CDR3 is 16 amino acids long. V was clipped by 5 bases and J by 6 bases; unmatched bases: 8. Germline values: CDR1 MGHRA, CDR2 YSYEKL. Here the CDR3 DNA reads TGCGCCAGCAGCGGTCGGACAGGGGGCGTTGATGAAAAACTGTTTTTT. As protein: CASSGRTGGVDEKLFF.

The genes are TRBV7-3 and TRBJ1-2; TRBD1 is a possible D gene (6 bases). This CDR3 contains 17 residues. The germline V gene encodes CDR1 SGHTA and CDR2 FQGTGA. The V gene lost 4 bases and the J gene lost 5 bases, with 23 bases spanning the gap. The CDR3 DNA reads TGTGCCAGCAGCTCGAGAGGGGCAGGGGCTCAAGGGTATGGCTACACCTTC. Residues: CASSSRGAGAQGYGYTF.